The clone carrying this TCR beta chain has only a few counts. Antigen unknown. Amplification of TCR alpha and beta CDR3 regions from RNA used iRepertoire nested multiplex PCR. TCRdb reprocessed the multiplex PCR reads with MiXCR, giving one entry per CDR3 protein. The repertoire consists of a few hundred thousand distinct CDR3 sequences, with approximately 42% occurring once and the leading ten covering 12%. The data belong to a study of glioma-infiltrating T cells. Study results and caveats: Tissue-blood divergence was below expectation in non-neoplastic patients, above in gliomas. Patients with low tissue-blood divergence carried a signature set of shared blood CDR3 motifs.

Germline CDR1 and CDR2: MGHRA and YSYEKL. Trimming took 1 base from V and 8 from J, leaving 12 bases between them. CDR3 size: 14 residues. The material sequenced was glioma tissue, nonneoplastic brain tissue, or PBMCs (not recorded which). The receptor comes from a human donor with low-grade glioma or glioblastoma, undergoing nonglioma brain surgery, or in good health (not recorded which). The chain joins TRBV4-1 to TRBJ2-1, with a weak D call TRBD2 (5 bases). This CDR3 is CASSQGDSADEQFF. CDR3 coding DNA: TGCGCCAGCAGCCAAGGAGATTCAGCGGATGAGCAGTTCTTC.